The 27 T cell receptor beta chains in this list originate from one sample, sequenced in a study of blood T cell repertoires in COVID-19. Repertoires were generated with immunoSEQ multiplex PCR, while TCRdb's copy carries only in-frame clones and drops some. This table holds 350,000 to 500,000 clones, roughly 90% found once. The material sequenced was peripheral blood. These receptors all come from a young man with COVID-19, enrolled during active disease.

The J gene is TRBJ2-5, the V gene TRBV7-9, with D perhaps matching TRBD1 (5 bases). CDR3 length equals 14 residues. The V gene lost 7 bases and the J gene lost 2 bases, with 14 bases spanning the gap. Germline V gives CDR1 SEHNR, CDR2 FQNEAQ (reference sequence). CDR3: CASTRAGWQETQYF. DNA of the CDR3: TGTGCCAGCACCAGGGCCGGTTGGCAAGAGACCCAGTACTTC.

This chain's CDR3 is CATSDSTAGTTGYTF. The CDR3 nucleotides read TGTGCCACCAGTGATTCGACTGCGGGGACGACGGGCTACACCTTC. The V call is TRBV24-1, the J call TRBJ1-2; maybe TRBD1 (5 bases). The CDR3 runs to 15 residues. Deletions cut 2 bases from V and 8 bases from J, with 17 bases between. Germline V gene sequence: CDR1 KGHDR, CDR2 SFDVKD.

V gene TRBV4-1 combines with J gene TRBJ2-7; 10 bases are shared with TRBD2. This CDR3 spans 15 amino acids. Germline V gene sequence: CDR1 MGHRA, CDR2 YSYEKL. Trimming took 10 bases from V and 2 from J; bases not matched to a gene: 11. DNA of the CDR3: TGCGCCACCTCACCCTTAGCGGGGGGCCCCTACGAGCAGTACTTC. It yields the protein CATSPLAGGPYEQYF.

As for this clone: Other DNA variants within this sample encode the same CDR3. The J gene is TRBJ2-7, the V gene TRBV3-1 (or the pseudogene TRBV3-2), with D tentatively TRBD2 (6 bases). Trimming removed 4 bases at V and 1 base at J, with 8 bases between. Germline CDR1 LGHDT, CDR2 YNNKEL (reference sequence). This CDR3 region has 13 residues. CDR3 sequence reads: CASSRDFSYEQYF. Here the CDR3 DNA reads TGTGCCAGCAGCCGGGACTTTTCCTACGAGCAGTACTTC.

V and J are TRBV28 and TRBJ1-1; 7 bases are shared with TRBD1. Unmatched junction bases numbered 10, after V lost 6 bases and J lost 6 bases. The CDR3 contains 14 residues. The germline V gene has CDR1 MDHEN and CDR2 SYDVKM. For the CDR3, the DNA is TGTGCCAGCAGCTCGCAGGGGGAATTCGCTGAAGCTTTCTTT. Amino acid sequence: CASSSQGEFAEAFF. Based on the CDR3 plus reference TRBV28 and TRBJ1-1, the full variable domain is DVKVTQSSRYLVKRTGEKVFLECVQDMDHENMFWYRQDPGLGLRLIYFSYDVKMKEKGDIPEGYSVSREKKERFSLILESASTNQTSMYLCASSSQGEFAEAFFGQGTRLTVV.

The rearrangement uses TRBV21-1 and TRBJ2-1; the D segment call TRBD2 is taken from the table without a DNA check. TRBV21-1 is designated a pseudogene. The CDR3 length is 16 residues. CDR3 bases: TGTGCCAGCAGCAAATACCCTAGCGGGGGGGCAAATGAGCAGTTCTTC. Its protein is CASSKYPSGGANEQFF.

This chain uses TRBV30 with TRBJ1-6, with 8 bases identical to TRBD1. The CDR3 runs to 15 residues. Germline V gene data show CDR1 as GTSNPN and CDR2 as SVGIG (reference sequence). J was trimmed by 8 bases and V by 3 bases; bases with no gene match: 9. DNA for the CDR3: TGTGCCTGGAGCCCCTGGCAGGGGGCTGATTCACCCCTCCACTTT. Protein sequence: CAWSPWQGADSPLHF.

V gene TRBV10-3 combines with J gene TRBJ2-5, with TRBD2 matching 7 bases. Per germline, CDR1 ENHRY and CDR2 SYGVKD. V shed 10 bases and J 5 bases; nucleotides not matched to a gene: 7. The CDR3 consists of 12 residues. The CDR3 DNA reads TGTGCCACCGGGGGGAGTGGTGAGACCCAGTACTTC. This codes for CATGGSGETQYF.

This sequence joins TRBV7-9 and TRBJ2-7, with 7 bases fitting TRBD1. V shed 9 bases and J 0 bases; nucleotides not matched to a gene: 8. Germline V lookup: CDR1 SEHNR, CDR2 FQNEAQ (reference sequence). There are 14 residues in the CDR3. The CDR3 DNA reads as TGTGCCAGTAGAGGGACAGAGAGCTCCTACGAGCAGTACTTC. Its protein is CASRGTESSYEQYF.

The chain recombines TRBV12-5 with TRBJ2-3; a possible D gene is TRBD2 (6 bases). The germline V gene encodes CDR1 LGHNT and CDR2 FRNRAP. V lost 6 bases, J lost 2 bases, and 15 bases lay in between. The CDR3 is made up of 15 amino acids. The CDR3: CASGPLGGNTDTQYF. CDR3 DNA: TGTGCTAGTGGGCCCCTCGGAGGGAACACAGATACGCAGTATTTT. The variable domain in full, with the rest retrieved from reference TRBV12-5 and TRBJ2-3, is DARVTQTPRHKVTEMGQEVTMRCQPILGHNTVFWYRQTMMQGLELLAYFRNRAPLDDSGMPKDRFSAEMPDATLATLKIQPSEPRDSAVYFCASGPLGGNTDTQYFGPGTRLTVL.

This chain links TRBV11-2 with TRBJ2-3; D possibly corresponds to TRBD2 (5 bases). Looked up from germline, CDR1 is SGHAT and CDR2 is FQNNGV. V was pared by 5 bases and J by 3 bases, with 15 bases between. The CDR3 is 15 residues long. The DNA for the CDR3 is TGTGCCAGCAGCGTGAATCGTGGAGGAACAGATACGCAGTATTTT. Translating it yields CASSVNRGGTDTQYF.

The CDR3 bases are TGTGCCAGCACATACGGGAGCTCCTACAATGAGCAGTTCTTC. It yields the protein CASTYGSSYNEQFF. J is TRBJ2-1 and V is TRBV19, with a possible D match to TRBD2 (6 bases). The CDR3 has 14 residues. Per the germline V gene, CDR1 is LNHDA and CDR2 is SQIVND (reference sequence). The V end lost 9 bases, the J end lost 0 bases, and 12 bases lay between the germline ends.

The genes are TRBV19 and TRBJ1-1, with TRBD1 matching over 8 bases. V shed 4 bases, J shed 4 bases, and the junction held 5 bases outside the gene matches. The CDR3 has 14 amino acids. Germline V gives CDR1 LNHDA, CDR2 SQIVND (reference sequence). Here the CDR3 reads CASSTGQGGTEAFF. The CDR3 coding sequence is TGTGCCAGTAGTACAGGACAGGGAGGCACTGAAGCTTTCTTT.

The chain links TRBV27 to TRBJ2-7, with D perhaps matching TRBD1 (5 bases). This CDR3 region has 13 residues. V lost 3 bases to trimming and J lost 6 bases, with 12 bases between them. Germline assignment: CDR1 MNHEY and CDR2 SMNVEV (reference sequence). CDR3 sequence: CASSFLSGFEQYF. The CDR3 nucleotides are TGTGCCAGCAGTTTTTTATCAGGGTTCGAGCAGTACTTC.

V gene TRBV28 combines with J gene TRBJ1-3, with D unresolved. The length of the CDR3 is 16 residues. Germline lookup yields CDR1 MDHEN and CDR2 SYDVKM. V lost 1 base and J lost 0, with 10 bases in between. CDR3 sequence reads: CASSLLGISSGNTIYF. DNA of the CDR3: TGTGCCAGCAGTTTATTGGGCATCAGCTCTGGAAACACCATATATTTT.

The V and J genes are TRBV6-4 and TRBJ2-1; the match to TRBD1 covers 8 bases. The J segment lost 1 base and the V segment lost 6 bases, leaving 5 bases of the junction unmatched. CDR3 length: 15 residues. Per germline, CDR1 MRHNA and CDR2 SNTAGT. The CDR3 here is CASSRRDRSYNEQFF. CDR3 sequence (DNA): TGTGCCAGCAGCAGGAGGGACAGGTCCTACAATGAGCAGTTCTTC.

The V gene is TRBV7-6, the J gene TRBJ2-5; 12 nucleotides align to TRBD1. The V segment lost 6 bases and the J segment 4 bases; nucleotides outside the gene matches: 6. This CDR3 has 15 amino acids. In germline, CDR1 is SGHVS, CDR2 FNYEAQ. The CDR3 nucleotides are TGTGCCAGCAGGTCCGGGACAGGGGGCTCAGAGACCCAGTACTTC. Protein sequence: CASRSGTGGSETQYF.

This rearrangement joins TRBV7-9 to TRBJ2-7; maybe TRBD2 (5 bases). This CDR3 contains 14 residues. Germline V gives CDR1 SEHNR, CDR2 FQNEAQ (reference sequence). With 4 bases removed from V and 6 bases from J, the gap between germline ends came to 16 bases. CDR3 in DNA: TGTGCCAGCAGCTCTTCCCCGGGGTCGCCCGAGCAGTACTTC. Amino acids: CASSSSPGSPEQYF.

The V call is TRBV11-1, the J call TRBJ1-2; the match to TRBD1 covers 12 bases. V was clipped by 5 bases and J by 6 bases; unmatched bases: 7. Germline CDR1 SGHAT, CDR2 FQDESV (reference sequence). The length of the CDR3 is 15 residues. This CDR3 reads CASSPGQGAFNGYTF. The CDR3 DNA is TGTGCCAGCAGCCCGGGACAGGGGGCGTTCAATGGCTACACCTTC.

The V gene is TRBV12-3 or TRBV12-4, the J gene TRBJ2-5; tentative D call: TRBD2 (6 bases). The CDR3 runs to 12 residues. Trimming left V 5 bases short and J 6 bases short, with 10 bases between. CDR3 nucleotides: TGTGCCAGCAGTCCTGCGGGGAAGACCCAGTACTTC. This gives the protein CASSPAGKTQYF.

The chain uses TRBV24-1 and TRBJ1-3; 10 positions match TRBD1. Germline trimming cut 4 bases from V and 4 bases from J; bases unmatched to any gene: 6. Germline V gene data show CDR1 as KGHDR and CDR2 as SFDVKD. The CDR3 has 16 residues. The DNA of the CDR3 is TGTGCCACCAGTGACCCGGACAGGGGGAAGGGAAACACCATATATTTT. Translated: CATSDPDRGKGNTIYF.

The gene calls are TRBV25-1 and TRBJ1-1, with D possibly TRBD1 on 5 matching bases. The germline gives CDR1 MGHDK, CDR2 SYGVNS. The CDR3 runs 16 residues. The germline V and J ends were trimmed by 2 bases and 0 bases, with 13 bases remaining between them. DNA of the CDR3: TGTGCCAGCAGTGAAGCCGGGCAGGGTTTGAACACTGAAGCTTTCTTT. Translation: CASSEAGQGLNTEAFF.

V gene TRBV5-1 combines with J gene TRBJ2-7; 9 positions agree with TRBD1. This CDR3 contains 15 residues. CDR1 is SGHRS, CDR2 YFSETQ, per germline. V lost 4 bases, J lost 5 bases, and 10 bases stayed unmatched. CDR3 in amino acids: CASSNTGTGTDEQYF. In nucleotides, the CDR3 is TGCGCCAGCAGCAACACCGGGACAGGGACCGACGAGCAGTACTTC.

V is TRBV7-3 and J is TRBJ2-2, with TRBD1 matching over 10 bases. Germline V gene lookup returns CDR1 SGHTA and CDR2 FQGTGA. The CDR3 covers 16 residues. The J segment lost 5 bases and the V segment lost 4 bases, leaving 7 bases of the junction unmatched. The chain's CDR3 is CASSSHPGQGTGELFF. CDR3 bases: TGTGCCAGCAGCTCCCATCCGGGACAGGGGACCGGGGAGCTGTTTTTT.

This chain links TRBV19 with TRBJ2-7, with 9 bases fitting TRBD1. Germline V gives CDR1 LNHDA, CDR2 SQIVND (reference sequence). V gave up 5 bases and J gave up 5 bases; unmatched junction bases: 10. The CDR3 length is 15 residues. The CDR3 DNA follows: TGTGCCAGTAGTTCAACCGGGACAGGGTCCCACGAGCAGTACTTC. Translated, it gives CASSSTGTGSHEQYF.

The chain recombines TRBV21-1 with TRBJ2-3; the table's D call, TRBD2, has no DNA check behind it. TRBV21-1 is marked as a pseudogene. The length of the CDR3 is 18 residues. For the CDR3, the DNA is TGTGCCAGCAGCAAAGTGGTGGGGACTAGCAGATCCACAGATACGCAGTATTTT. Translation gives CASSKVVGTSRSTDTQYF.

This sequence joins TRBV27 and TRBJ2-1, with 7 bases fitting TRBD2. V shed 6 bases, J shed 1 base, and the junction held 3 bases outside the gene matches. The CDR3 runs to 14 residues. In germline, CDR1 is MNHEY, CDR2 SMNVEV (reference sequence). For the CDR3, the DNA is TGTGCCAGCAGGGTGGGGGGGTCCTACAATGAGCAGTTCTTC. Translated: CASRVGGSYNEQFF.